What follows are 3 T cell receptor beta chains derived from one specimen sequenced in a study of blood T cell repertoires in COVID-19. Sequenced by immunoSEQ multiplex PCR; TCRdb stores in-frame clones only, minus some. The sample consists of tens of thousands of clones, about 80% of them appearing once. The sample was peripheral blood. Receptors originate from a man aged 50 to 59 with acute or convalescent COVID-19.

The chain links TRBV7-2 to TRBJ1-2, with a weak D call TRBD1 (5 bases). The V gene's germline CDR1 is SGHTA and CDR2 FQGNSA. The CDR3 is 14 amino acids. V was trimmed by 7 bases and J by 4 bases, leaving 16 bases between them. In DNA, the CDR3 is TGTGCCAGCACCTCCGACAGTTCTGTCTATGGCTACACCTTC. The encoded protein is CASTSDSSVYGYTF. Filled out from reference TRBV7-2 and TRBJ1-2, the complete variable domain reads GAGVSQSPSNKVTEKGKDVELRCDPISGHTALYWYRQSLGQGLEFLIYFQGNSAPDKSGLPSDRFSAERTGGSVSTLTIQRTQQEDSAVYLCASTSDSSVYGYTFGSGTRLTVV.

The chain links TRBV5-1 to TRBJ2-1; TRBD2 aligns across 11 bases. The J segment lost 7 bases and the V segment lost 1 base, leaving 7 bases of the junction unmatched. Germline V gives CDR1 SGHRS, CDR2 YFSETQ. The CDR3 contains 16 residues. The CDR3 coding sequence is TGCGCCAGCAGCTTGCCTCTAGCGGGGGGTAGGAATGAGCAGTTCTTC. Protein: CASSLPLAGGRNEQFF.

The chain couples TRBV24-1 to TRBJ2-3; tentatively, D is TRBD1 (5 bases). Trimming pared 7 bases from V and 2 bases from J, leaving 9 bases between. Germline assignment: CDR1 KGHDR and CDR2 SFDVKD. The CDR3 spans 13 residues. CDR3 sequence reads: CATSRQSTDTQYF. The DNA for the CDR3 is TGTGCCACCAGCCGACAGTCCACAGATACGCAGTATTTT.